Following are 18 T cell receptor beta chains from one sample sequenced in a study of long-term antiretroviral therapy in people with HIV. Investigators performed immunoSEQ version v3.0 at survey level. Assay used: immunoSEQ multiplex PCR; TCRdb lists only in-frame clones, some missing. This table has under 30,000 clones, roughly 80% appearing once. The sequencing used unsorted PBMCs, collected 0.7 years before starting antiretroviral therapy. These receptors originate from a man aged 25 to 40 with HIV.

V is TRBV4-3 and J is TRBJ1-1, with unresolved D. Germline V gives CDR1 LGHNA, CDR2 YSLEER. There are 15 residues in the CDR3. With 4 bases removed from V and 2 bases from J, the gap between germline ends came to 14 bases. This chain's CDR3 is CASSPQSTENTEAFF. The CDR3 region has the DNA TGCGCCAGCAGCCCCCAATCGACTGAAAACACTGAAGCTTTCTTT.

The rearrangement uses TRBV28 and TRBJ2-7; a weak D match, TRBD1 (7 bases). Trimming removed 6 bases at V and 4 bases at J, with 13 bases between. This CDR3 is built from 13 residues. Germline CDR1 is MDHEN and CDR2 is SYDVKM. The CDR3 sequence: CASSSTGRYEQYF. The DNA of the CDR3 is TGTGCCAGCAGCTCGACAGGGAGGTACGAGCAGTACTTC. Supplemented by reference TRBV28 and TRBJ2-7, the full variable domain reads DVKVTQSSRYLVKRTGEKVFLECVQDMDHENMFWYRQDPGLGLRLIYFSYDVKMKEKGDIPEGYSVSREKKERFSLILESASTNQTSMYLCASSSTGRYEQYFGPGTRLTVT.

The chain is built from TRBV18 and TRBJ1-2; D remains ambiguous. V shed 2 bases and J shed 2 bases, with 12 bases lying between them. From germline, CDR1 is KGHSH and CDR2 LQKENI. CDR3 length: 15 amino acids. In DNA form, the CDR3 reads TGTGCCAGCTCACCAGAGGGTCAAAAGAACTATGGCTACACCTTC. Its translation: CASSPEGQKNYGYTF.

The genes are TRBV7-8 and TRBJ2-2, with D perhaps TRBD2 (5 bases). This CDR3 region has 15 residues. From germline, CDR1 is SGHVS and CDR2 FQNEAQ. The V gene lost 5 bases and the J gene lost 7 bases, with 17 bases spanning the gap. The CDR3 DNA sequence: TGTGCCAGCAGCGGGAGAGACACCAAACACGGGGAGCTGTTTTTT. This encodes CASSGRDTKHGELFF. Looking up the rest from reference TRBV7-8 and TRBJ2-2 gives the full variable domain: GAGVSQSPRYKVAKRGQDVALRCDPISGHVSLFWYQQALGQGPEFLTYFQNEAQLDKSGLPSDRFFAERPEGSVSTLKIQRTQQEDSAVYLCASSGRDTKHGELFFGEGSRLTVL.

The gene calls are TRBV27 and TRBJ1-5; D is undetermined. Germline assignment: CDR1 MNHEY and CDR2 SMNVEV (reference sequence). V dropped 6 bases and J dropped 2 bases, with 11 bases sitting between them. This CDR3 has 14 amino acids. In nucleotides, the CDR3 is TGTGCCAGCAGGCGACCCGGGGGCAATCAGCCCCAGCATTTT. It translates to CASRRPGGNQPQHF.

This chain connects TRBV28 to TRBJ1-1; D gene unclear. V was clipped by 6 bases and J by 5 bases, with 16 bases between them. The V gene's germline CDR1 is MDHEN and CDR2 SYDVKM. This CDR3 has 14 residues. The CDR3 loop reads CASRGTPGGTEAFF. The CDR3 DNA sequence: TGTGCCAGCAGGGGAACCCCCGGCGGGACTGAAGCTTTCTTT.

The chain links TRBV7-9 to TRBJ2-5; the match to TRBD1 covers 12 bases. The CDR3 has 15 residues. The V gene end was trimmed by 5 bases and the J gene end by 4 bases; junction bases not matched to a gene: 5. CDR1 is SEHNR and CDR2 is FQNEAQ in the germline V gene (reference sequence). The CDR3 region has the DNA TGTGCCAGCAGCCCAGGGACAGGGGGCCTAGAGACCCAGTACTTC. This codes for CASSPGTGGLETQYF.

The chain employs TRBV30 and TRBJ1-6; perhaps TRBD1 as D (6 bases). With 3 bases removed from V and 4 bases from J, the gap between germline ends came to 13 bases. CDR3 length: 15 residues. Germline CDR1 and CDR2: GTSNPN and SVGIG (reference sequence). DNA of the CDR3: TGTGCCTGGAGATCACAGACAGGTTATAATTCACCCCTCCACTTT. It yields the protein CAWRSQTGYNSPLHF.

The CDR3 bases are TGTGCCAGCAGCCAATGGGGACTAGCGTACCACAATGAGCAGTTCTTC. Its protein is CASSQWGLAYHNEQFF. The genes are TRBV5-6 and TRBJ2-1; 10 nucleotides line up with TRBD2. V lost 4 bases, J lost 5 bases, and 9 bases stayed unmatched. From germline, CDR1 is SGHDT and CDR2 YYEEEE. The CDR3 contains 16 residues. Using reference TRBV5-6 and TRBJ2-1 for the parts outside the CDR3, the full variable domain is DAGVTQSPTHLIKTRGQQVTLRCSPKSGHDTVSWYQQALGQGPQFIFQYYEEEERQRGNFPDRFSGHQFPNYSSELNVNALLLGDSALYLCASSQWGLAYHNEQFFGPGTRLTVL.

The chain uses TRBV2 and TRBJ1-5; D may be TRBD1 (5 bases). The CDR3 is made up of 15 amino acids. With 2 bases removed from V and 2 bases from J, the gap between germline ends came to 10 bases. The germline CDR1 and CDR2 sequences are SNHLY and FYNNEI. The CDR3 reads CASSETGSRNQPQHF. In nucleotides, the CDR3 is TGTGCCAGCAGTGAAACAGGTTCCCGCAATCAGCCCCAGCATTTT.

This clone is large by share. This sample includes further DNA sequences coding for the same CDR3. The chain is built from TRBV7-2 and TRBJ2-7, with 8 bases matching TRBD2. This CDR3 is 17 amino acids long. J was trimmed by 3 bases and V by 1 base; bases with no gene match: 11. CDR1 is SGHTA and CDR2 is FQGNSA in the germline V gene. DNA of the CDR3: TGTGCCAGCAGCTTAGGTCCCTTGGCGGGAGGCCTCTACGAGCAGTACTTC. The encoded protein is CASSLGPLAGGLYEQYF. Supplemented by reference TRBV7-2 and TRBJ2-7, the full variable domain reads GAGVSQSPSNKVTEKGKDVELRCDPISGHTALYWYRQSLGQGLEFLIYFQGNSAPDKSGLPSDRFSAERTGGSVSTLTIQRTQQEDSAVYLCASSLGPLAGGLYEQYFGPGTRLTVT.

This chain connects TRBV5-8 to TRBJ1-1; 8 bases map to TRBD1. The CDR3 is 16 amino acids. Trimming removed 0 bases from V and 1 base from J; junction bases left unmatched: 5. Germline V gene data show CDR1 as SGHTS and CDR2 as YDEGEE. The CDR3 sequence: CASSLETGQGNTEAFF. CDR3 nucleotide sequence: TGTGCCAGCAGCTTGGAGACCGGACAGGGGAACACTGAAGCTTTCTTT.

The chain uses TRBV5-1 and TRBJ2-5; 11 bases align to TRBD1. This CDR3 has 15 residues. Losses at the gene ends were 2 bases for V and 4 bases for J; bases not matched to a gene: 4. Germline values: CDR1 SGHRS, CDR2 YFSETQ. Here the CDR3 DNA reads TGCGCCAGCAGCTTAACCGGGACAGGGGGAGAGACCCAGTACTTC. Residues: CASSLTGTGGETQYF.

The chain uses TRBV2 and TRBJ2-7; tentatively, D is TRBD1 or TRBD2 (5 bases each). Per the germline V gene, CDR1 is SNHLY and CDR2 is FYNNEI. This CDR3 contains 15 residues. V was pared by 6 bases and J by 0 bases, with 15 bases between. CDR3 amino acids: CASSGDRDHSYEQYF. Written as DNA, the CDR3 is TGTGCCAGCAGCGGCGACCGGGACCACTCCTACGAGCAGTACTTC.

The CDR3 spells CASSGAKNIQYF. For the CDR3, the DNA is TGTGCCAGCAGTGGGGCCAAAAACATTCAGTACTTC. The V and J genes are TRBV6-5 and TRBJ2-4; D gene ambiguous. Germline V gives CDR1 MNHEY, CDR2 SVGAGI. Between the trimmed V and J ends, which lost 5 bases and 1 base, there was a span of 3 bases. The length of the CDR3 is 12 residues.

The chain carries TRBV28 and TRBJ2-2, with 7 bases identical to TRBD2. In germline, CDR1 is MDHEN, CDR2 SYDVKM. Unmatched junction bases numbered 10, after V lost 5 bases and J lost 4 bases. The CDR3 extends over 16 amino acids. CDR3 coding DNA: TGTGCCAGCAGTCCAGCGGGGAGAAGGGGCACCGGGGAGCTGTTTTTT. Protein: CASSPAGRRGTGELFF. Combining the CDR3 with reference TRBV28 and TRBJ2-2 gives the whole variable domain DVKVTQSSRYLVKRTGEKVFLECVQDMDHENMFWYRQDPGLGLRLIYFSYDVKMKEKGDIPEGYSVSREKKERFSLILESASTNQTSMYLCASSPAGRRGTGELFFGEGSRLTVL.

This rearrangement joins TRBV30 to TRBJ1-4; D gene unclear. Germline V gives CDR1 GTSNPN, CDR2 SVGIG (reference sequence). The V gene lost 0 bases and the J gene lost 11 bases, with 13 bases spanning the gap. The CDR3 length is 13 residues. CDR3 sequence: CAWSVEPTRKLFF. The CDR3 DNA sequence: TGTGCCTGGAGTGTAGAACCCACGAGGAAACTGTTTTTT.

About this clone: The same CDR3 can be traced to other DNA sequences in this sample. The gene calls are TRBV6-5 and TRBJ2-2, with 8 bases that match TRBD2. Germline V gene lookup returns CDR1 MNHEY and CDR2 SVGAGI. The V and J ends lost 2 bases and 6 bases, in that order; junction bases with no gene match: 2. The CDR3 length is 14 residues. The CDR3 bases are TGTGCCAGCAGTTACCAGGGACTAGCCGGGGAGCTGTTTTTT. This translates into CASSYQGLAGELFF.